These 21 T cell receptor beta chains came from one sample sequenced in a study of T cell repertoires in cytomegalovirus infection. From the reads, TCRdb called clonotypes with MiXCR, one entry per CDR3 protein. The sample lists about 310,000 distinct CDR3 sequences, about 17% occurring once. The sequenced sample was PBMCs. The receptors come from a human donor in good health (CMV status not recorded). Some clones in this sample may be carry-over from other donors' samples.

A note on this clonotype: One end of the junction fails to match germline, which may point to a read error. The chain couples TRBV20-1 to TRBJ1-6, with no clear D. CDR3 size: 15 residues. The germline gives CDR1 DFQATT, CDR2 SNEGSKA (reference sequence). The CDR3: CSARLRKIPNSPLYF. The CDR3 bases are TGCAGTGCTAGACTCCGCAAAATCCCAAATTCACCCCTCTACTTT.

This clonotype was seen many times. This chain connects TRBV12-3 or TRBV12-4 to TRBJ2-1; perhaps TRBD2 as D (7 bases). V gave up 3 bases and J gave up 0 bases, with 21 bases separating them. This CDR3 has 19 residues. CDR3 residues: CASSLRGLGNDNSYNEQFF. CDR3 nucleotides: TGTGCCAGCAGTTTGCGGGGGCTCGGCAATGACAACTCCTACAATGAGCAGTTCTTC.

The chain carries TRBV4-3 and TRBJ2-2; D is uncertain. The CDR3 has 14 amino acids. CDR1 LGHNA and CDR2 YSLEER come from the germline V gene. Between the trimmed V and J ends, which lost 0 bases and 9 bases, there was a span of 11 bases. Written as DNA, the CDR3 is TGCGCCAGCAGCCAAGATTGGCGCCTCCGGGAGCTGTTTTTT. Its protein product is CASSQDWRLRELFF.

This clonotype was observed at least ten times. The V call is TRBV7-2, the J call TRBJ1-2, with D tentatively TRBD1 (5 bases). This CDR3 contains 14 residues. Germline CDR1 is SGHTA and CDR2 is FQGNSA. Trimming cost V 8 bases and J 2 bases, with 15 bases left between them. The CDR3 sequence is CASGLQGGNYGYTF. CDR3 bases: TGTGCCAGCGGACTCCAGGGCGGGAACTATGGCTACACCTTC.

This clonotype appeared once. The CDR3 end shows no conserved phenylalanine or tryptophan, and so a read error is likely. The chain recombines TRBV28 with TRBJ1-6; a weak D match, TRBD1 (6 bases). Looked up from germline, CDR1 is MDHEN and CDR2 is SYDVKM. The CDR3 is 14 residues long. V was cut by 3 bases and J by 14 bases, with 17 bases left in between. CDR3 residues: CASSLWTPKGALHS. The CDR3 region has the DNA TGTGCCAGCAGTTTGTGGACCCCAAAGGGGGCCCTCCACTCT.

In this sample, this clonotype turned up many times. V and J are TRBV7-2 and TRBJ1-1, with D possibly matching TRBD1 (5 bases). The V and J ends lost 2 bases and 4 bases respectively, with 17 bases between them. This CDR3 has 16 amino acids. The germline V gene encodes CDR1 SGHTA and CDR2 FQGNSA. The CDR3 DNA follows: TGTGCCAGCAGCTTATCCGCTGTTAAGGGACGCACTGAAGCTTTCTTT. Translated: CASSLSAVKGRTEAFF.

The table lists this clonotype with a few counts. The gene calls are TRBV3-1 and TRBJ1-1; D is unresolved. Between the trimmed V and J ends, which lost 0 bases and 4 bases, there was a span of 6 bases. The CDR3 spans 13 residues. The germline CDR1 and CDR2 sequences are LGHDT and YNNKEL (reference sequence). The CDR3 sequence: CASSQDVRTEAFF. CDR3 nucleotide sequence: TGTGCCAGCAGCCAAGATGTGCGCACTGAAGCTTTCTTT.

This clonotype has at least ten counts. The chain combines TRBV11-1 with TRBJ2-7; TRBD1 matches 7 bases. This CDR3 comprises 14 residues. Germline V gene sequence: CDR1 SGHAT, CDR2 FQDESV (reference sequence). With V trimmed by 7 bases and J by 4 bases, 10 bases remained unmatched. CDR3 loop: CASTPSDRFYEQYF. The CDR3 DNA sequence: TGTGCCAGCACCCCCTCGGACAGGTTTTACGAGCAGTACTTC. The full variable domain, rest sourced from reference TRBV11-1 and TRBJ2-7, is EAEVAQSPRYKITEKSQAVAFWCDPISGHATLYWYRQILGQGPELLVQFQDESVVDDSQLPKDRFSAERLKGVDSTLKIQPAELGDSAMYLCASTPSDRFYEQYFGPGTRLTVT.

The chain links TRBV7-3 to TRBJ2-7; 15 bases align to TRBD2. CDR3 length: 15 residues. V lost 8 bases, J lost 5 bases, and 7 bases stayed unmatched. The germline CDR1 and CDR2 sequences are SGHTA and FQGTGA. This chain's CDR3 is CASGLAGGPSHEQYF. The CDR3 DNA reads as TGTGCCAGCGGACTAGCGGGGGGGCCATCCCACGAGCAGTACTTC.

This clonotype came up a few times. V and J are TRBV6-2 or TRBV6-3 and TRBJ2-1, with D possibly matching TRBD1 (5 bases). From germline, CDR1 is MNHEY and CDR2 SVGEGT. There are 14 residues in the CDR3. Trimming removed 6 bases from V and 2 bases from J, with 11 bases in between. CDR3 sequence: CASSLSGTYNEQFF. The DNA for the CDR3 is TGTGCCAGCAGCCTATCAGGGACCTACAATGAGCAGTTCTTC.

This clonotype has ten or more counts. This chain links TRBV12-3 or TRBV12-4 with TRBJ2-6; D possibly uses TRBD1 or TRBD2 (5 bases each). The CDR3 contains 22 residues. Trimming took 5 bases from V and 3 from J, leaving 32 bases between them. The DNA for the CDR3 is TGTGCCAGCAGTGCCCTTACCGCTCTGATGGGGGACCAGGGATTTGGGGCCAACGTCCTGACTTTC. It codes for CASSALTALMGDQGFGANVLTF.

This clonotype was recorded many times. This chain connects TRBV11-2 to TRBJ2-7; D is ambiguous. This CDR3 contains 17 residues. The V gene lost 5 bases and the J gene lost 1 base, with 21 bases spanning the gap. Per the germline V gene, CDR1 is SGHAT and CDR2 is FQNNGV. The CDR3 sequence: CASSPIQTTDLSYEQYF. In nucleotides, the CDR3 is TGTGCCAGCAGCCCGATACAGACGACTGACTTATCCTACGAGCAGTACTTC.

This clonotype showed up many times. The genes are TRBV12-3 or TRBV12-4 and TRBJ2-7; 9 positions match TRBD1. The length of the CDR3 is 15 residues. After removal of 5 bases from V and 2 bases from J, the junction contained 7 bases not matched to a gene. The CDR3 reads CASSLGDRETYEQYF. The CDR3 DNA reads TGTGCCAGCAGTCTAGGGGACAGGGAGACCTACGAGCAGTACTTC.

This clonotype was seen many times. The V and J genes are TRBV4-3 and TRBJ1-2; 7 bases match TRBD1. Looked up from germline, CDR1 is LGHNA and CDR2 is YSLEER. The CDR3 sequence is 16 residues long. Trimming removed 0 bases from V and 2 bases from J; junction bases left unmatched: 6. The CDR3 is CASSQELGQTNYGYTF. DNA for the CDR3: TGCGCCAGCAGCCAAGAGCTGGGACAGACAAACTATGGCTACACCTTC.

The table lists this clonotype with a count of one. The rearrangement uses TRBV6-6 and TRBJ1-5; D gene ambiguous. CDR1 and CDR2 from the germline V gene are MNHNY and SVGAGI (reference sequence). The CDR3 has 12 residues. V gave up 5 bases and J gave up 5 bases, with 7 bases separating them. The CDR3 region has the DNA TGTGCCAGCAGTCTGATCTATCAGCCCCAGCATTTT. Translation: CASSLIYQPQHF.

This clonotype was seen repeatedly, ten times or more. The J gene is TRBJ2-6, the V gene TRBV7-8; D unresolved. Germline V gene sequence: CDR1 SGHVS, CDR2 FQNEAQ. CDR3 size: 13 residues. Trimming removed 5 bases from V and 5 bases from J, with 7 bases in between. The DNA of the CDR3 is TGTGCCAGCAGCGGCCGGTGGGCCAACGTCCTGACTTTC. Its protein is CASSGRWANVLTF.

This clonotype was found many times. The rearrangement uses TRBV7-9 and TRBJ1-2; TRBD1 might be the D (6 bases). This CDR3 is built from 14 residues. V lost 5 bases to trimming and J lost 3 bases, with 13 bases between them. Germline CDR1 SEHNR, CDR2 FQNEAQ (reference sequence). The CDR3 spells CASSIRQADYGYTF. The CDR3, as DNA: TGTGCCAGCAGCATAAGACAGGCTGACTATGGCTACACCTTC.

The genes are TRBV5-6 and TRBJ2-3, with D possibly called TRBD1 or TRBD2 (5 bases each). Germline CDR1 is SGHDT and CDR2 is YYEEEE. V lost 4 bases, J lost 2 bases, and 17 bases lay in between. There are 16 residues in the CDR3. CDR3 region: CASSLVSGQYTDTQYF. The DNA of the CDR3 is TGTGCCAGCAGCCTAGTGTCGGGGCAGTACACAGATACGCAGTATTTT.

Many counts were recorded for this clonotype. V is TRBV4-2 and J is TRBJ2-3, with D maybe TRBD2 (6 bases). Germline V gene data show CDR1 as LGHNA and CDR2 as YNFKEQ. The CDR3 length is 16 residues. V was trimmed by 0 bases and J by 2 bases, leaving 12 bases between them. CDR3 sequence (DNA): TGTGCCAGCAGCCAAGATGGGCTAGCGAACACAGATACGCAGTATTTT. Its protein is CASSQDGLANTDTQYF.

The chain couples TRBV20-1 to TRBJ1-5, with D perhaps TRBD1 (5 bases). In germline, CDR1 is DFQATT, CDR2 SNEGSKA (reference sequence). This CDR3 comprises 15 residues. The V end was cut by 0 bases, the J end by 0 bases, with 9 bases between. CDR3 amino acids: CSAREVQDSNQPQHF. The CDR3 DNA follows: TGCAGTGCTAGAGAAGTACAGGATAGCAATCAGCCCCAGCATTTT.

Many counts were recorded for this clonotype. The V gene is TRBV12-3 or TRBV12-4, the J gene TRBJ1-4, with 8 bases matching TRBD1. This CDR3 has 14 residues. Trimming took 4 bases from V and 6 from J; bases not matched to a gene: 4. CDR3 sequence: CASSSGTGDEKLFF. DNA of the CDR3: TGTGCCAGCAGTTCCGGGACAGGCGATGAAAAACTGTTTTTT.